The present T cell receptor (beta chain) was sequenced within a study of human T cells and chemical hapten exposure. Germline V CDR1 and CDR2: SGHTA, FQGNSA. Trimming shortened V by 5 bases and J by 5 bases, and 12 bases separated the two germline ends. The CDR3 runs to 13 residues. Time point given: pre-sensitization, week 0. Specified treatment: therapeutic diphenylcyclopropenone sensitization with weekly scalp DPC. The library put unique molecular identifiers onto individual cDNA molecules. TCRdb re-called the RACE reads through MiXCR, storing one row per CDR3 protein. Among about 380,000 distinct CDR3 sequences listed, 4.5% to 5.5% were seen once.

The sequenced sample was whole blood, obtained in connection with sensitization to the hapten diphenylcyclopropenone (DPC). This clonotype originated in a woman between 45 and 60 years old with alopecia areata. Some clones in this sample may be carry-over from other donors' samples. The gene calls are TRBV7-2 and TRBJ2-5; D uncertain. The CDR3 here is CASSPSFGETQYF. DNA of the CDR3: TGTGCCAGCAGCCCCAGCTTCGGGGAGACCCAGTACTTC.